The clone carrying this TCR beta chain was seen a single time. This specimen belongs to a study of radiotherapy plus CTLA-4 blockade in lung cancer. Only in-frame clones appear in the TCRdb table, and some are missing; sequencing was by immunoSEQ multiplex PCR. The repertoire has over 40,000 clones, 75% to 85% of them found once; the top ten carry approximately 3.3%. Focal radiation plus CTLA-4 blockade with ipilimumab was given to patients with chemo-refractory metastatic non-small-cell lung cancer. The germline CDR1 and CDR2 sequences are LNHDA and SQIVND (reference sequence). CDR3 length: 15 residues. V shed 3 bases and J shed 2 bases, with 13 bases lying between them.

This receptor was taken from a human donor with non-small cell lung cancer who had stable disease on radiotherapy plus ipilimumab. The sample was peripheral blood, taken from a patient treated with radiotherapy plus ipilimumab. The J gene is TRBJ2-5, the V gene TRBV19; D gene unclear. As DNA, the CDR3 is TGTGCCAGTAGTATGGCCCGTGGCAGACAAGAGACCCAGTACTTC. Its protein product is CASSMARGRQETQYF. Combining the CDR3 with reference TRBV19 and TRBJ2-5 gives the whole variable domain DGGITQSPKYLFRKEGQNVTLSCEQNLNHDAMYWYRQDPGQGLRLIYYSQIVNDFQKGDIAEGYSVSREKKESFPLTVTSAQKNPTAFYLCASSMARGRQETQYFGPGTRLLVL.